The clone carrying this TCR beta chain turned up a few times. Germline-derived CDR1 and CDR2 are SNHLY and FYNNEI. The CDR3 sequence is 13 residues long. V lost 3 bases to trimming and J lost 3 bases, with 8 bases between them. This sample is part of a study of blood T cells in healthy people across ages. A J-beta primer mix and a sample-barcoded 5' primer were used in a second PCR of about 7 to 12 cycles. A tag from a template-switch adaptor with 12 random nucleotides marked each cDNA molecule. TCRdb reanalysed the 5' RACE reads using MiXCR and keeps one entry per CDR3 protein. The table has around 1,100,000 distinct CDR3 sequences, more than 30% seen once.

The receptor's source is a man between 18 and 35 years old in good health. The sequenced sample was blood. The V call is TRBV2, the J call TRBJ1-1; the D is unclear. The CDR3 nucleotides read TGTGCCAGCAGTGATTCGGGGTACACTGAAGCTTTCTTT. The encoded protein is CASSDSGYTEAFF.